A selection of T cell receptor beta chains follows, all from one sample in a study of blood T cell repertoires in COVID-19. Method: immunoSEQ multiplex PCR; TCRdb's copy keeps in-frame clones and lacks some. The repertoire has around 150,000 clones, around 80% of them found once; the top ten carry about 7.3%. The sample was PBMCs or T cells enriched from blood (not recorded which). The receptors derive from a man in his fifties who had recovered from COVID-19. Each CDR3 is given with its conserved first and last residue. The D gene is left open where the match is weak. Only some rows state a clone size, as once, few, many or a class for expanded clones.

clone_size	j_call	d_call	v_call	cdr3_aa	cdr3_nt
.	TRBJ1-2	TRBD1	TRBV3-1/TRBV3-2	CASSHRDRGGNGYTF	TGTGCCAGCAGCCACCGCGACAGGGGAGGGAATGGCTACACCTTC
.	TRBJ2-5	TRBD1	TRBV5-4	CASSPGQIQETQYF	TGTGCCAGCAGCCCGGGACAGATCCAAGAGACCCAGTACTTC
.	TRBJ1-2	.	TRBV3-1/TRBV3-2	CASSHRVLGNYGYTF	TGTGCCAGCAGCCACAGGGTACTCGGTAACTATGGCTACACCTTC
.	TRBJ1-2	TRBD1	TRBV6-5	CATQQGARQGGYTF	TGTGCCACCCAACAGGGGGCCCGACAGGGCGGCTACACCTTC
.	TRBJ2-7	TRBD1	TRBV7-9	CASSSDRGGYEQYF	TGTGCCAGCAGCTCGGACAGGGGTGGTTACGAGCAGTACTTC
once	TRBJ2-7	TRBD1	TRBV7-2	CASSLGGWAGGMEQYF	TGTGCCAGCAGCTTAGGTGGTTGGGCAGGGGGTATGGAGCAGTACTTC
.	TRBJ1-1	.	TRBV3-1/TRBV3-2	CASSPYAGTEAFF	TGTGCCAGCAGCCCGTATGCAGGAACTGAAGCTTTCTTT
.	TRBJ1-2	.	TRBV6-2/TRBV6-3	CASSYSGYSDSLYGYTF	TGTGCCAGCAGTTACTCCGGTTACTCGGACAGCCTCTATGGCTACACCTTC
few	TRBJ1-2	TRBD1	TRBV19	CASSSGQGAPYGYTF	TGTGCCAGTAGTTCCGGACAGGGGGCACCGTATGGCTACACCTTC
once	TRBJ2-3	TRBD1	TRBV7-2	CASSFGQGRTDTQYF	TGTGCCAGCAGCTTCGGACAGGGTCGCACAGATACGCAGTATTTT
few	TRBJ1-1	TRBD1	TRBV7-9	CASLGGGQVREAFF	TGTGCCAGCTTAGGGGGTGGACAGGTCCGGGAAGCTTTCTTT
.	TRBJ2-6	.	TRBV6-5	CASRAGGSGANVLTF	TGTGCCAGCAGGGCAGGGGGGTCTGGGGCCAACGTCCTGACTTTC
once	TRBJ1-1	TRBD1	TRBV5-1	CASSAQGGTEAFF	TGCGCCAGCAGCGCCCAGGGGGGCACTGAAGCTTTCTTT
.	TRBJ2-3	TRBD2	TRBV3-1/TRBV3-2	CASSLTSGGGSRTDTQYF	TGTGCCAGCAGCCTAACTAGCGGGGGAGGGTCGCGCACAGATACGCAGTATTTT
.	TRBJ2-7	TRBD1	TRBV19	CASSIRDRAYEQYF	TGTGCCAGTAGTATAAGGGACAGGGCCTACGAGCAGTACTTC
.	TRBJ2-2	.	TRBV30	CAWSATNTNTGELFF	TGTGCCTGGAGTGCGACTAATACGAACACCGGGGAGCTGTTTTTT
.	TRBJ2-1	TRBD2	TRBV27	CASSPWEGRGSSYNEQFF	TGTGCCAGCAGTCCCTGGGAGGGTAGGGGAAGCTCCTACAATGAGCAGTTCTTC
.	TRBJ2-7	TRBD1	TRBV6-5	CASIPQGARYEQYF	TGTGCCAGCATCCCACAGGGGGCGCGATACGAGCAGTACTTC
.	TRBJ2-3	.	TRBV9	CASSVRGSRTDTQYF	TGTGCCAGCAGCGTAAGGGGGTCTCGCACAGATACGCAGTATTTT
.	TRBJ1-2	.	TRBV27	CASRLMGTPNYGYTF	TGTGCCAGCAGGCTTATGGGGACTCCTAACTATGGCTACACCTTC
.	TRBJ2-3	.	TRBV11-1	CASSSPRKTTDTQYF	TGTGCCAGCAGCTCCCCGCGGAAGACGACAGATACGCAGTATTTT
.	TRBJ2-7	TRBD1	TRBV4-3	CASSQFQGAFYEQYF	TGCGCCAGCAGCCAATTCCAGGGGGCTTTCTACGAGCAGTACTTC
once	TRBJ1-6	.	TRBV7-2	CASSTQSSGGNSPLHF	TGTGCCAGCAGCACTCAGTCCTCGGGAGGAAATTCACCCCTCCACTTT
.	TRBJ2-6	TRBD1	TRBV7-8	CASSRDRGSSGANVLTF	TGTGCCAGCAGCCGGGACAGGGGATCCTCTGGGGCCAACGTCCTGACTTTC
.	TRBJ1-6	TRBD1	TRBV19	CASSPGQISPLHF	TGTGCCAGTAGTCCGGGACAGATTTCACCCCTCCACTTT
.	TRBJ2-3	.	TRBV3-1/TRBV3-2	CASRGLAGKRTDTQYF	TGTGCCAGCAGGGGCCTGGCGGGGAAGAGGACAGATACGCAGTATTTT
.	TRBJ1-4	.	TRBV5-1	CASSLADRNLNEKLFF	TGCGCCAGCAGCTTGGCTGACAGAAATTTAAATGAAAAACTGTTTTTT
.	TRBJ2-1	TRBD2	TRBV6-5	CASNEIAGGPNEQFF	TGTGCCAGCAACGAGATAGCGGGGGGGCCGAATGAGCAGTTCTTC
.	TRBJ1-1	.	TRBV11-2	CASKRGTGNTEAFF	TGTGCCAGCAAACGCGGGACTGGGAACACTGAAGCTTTCTTT
.	TRBJ2-5	TRBD1	TRBV29-1	CSVVRDRGETQYF	TGCAGCGTCGTCCGGGACAGGGGAGAGACCCAGTACTTC
.	TRBJ1-1	TRBD1	TRBV5-6	CASSITGVRTEAFF	TGTGCCAGCAGCATCACAGGGGTCCGGACTGAAGCTTTCTTT
.	TRBJ1-1	.	TRBV19	CASSIQGKGFGTEAFF	TGTGCCAGTAGTATACAGGGGAAGGGGTTTGGGACTGAAGCTTTCTTT
once	TRBJ2-7	TRBD2	TRBV6-5	CASRSGGREQYF	TGTGCCAGCAGAAGCGGGGGGCGAGAGCAGTACTTC
.	TRBJ2-7	TRBD1	TRBV5-1	CASSFGTGGSYEQYF	TGCGCCAGCAGCTTCGGGACAGGGGGCTCGTACGAGCAGTACTTC
.	TRBJ1-6	.	TRBV13	CASSDGHSGTRGGSPLHF	TGTGCCAGCAGCGACGGCCATTCCGGGACAAGGGGTGGTTCACCCCTCCACTTT
.	TRBJ2-7	TRBD1	TRBV6-5	CASSYGDRGLYEQYF	TGTGCCAGCAGTTACGGGGACAGGGGGCTTTACGAGCAGTACTTC
.	TRBJ1-2	.	TRBV4-3	CASSQERGGYGYTF	TGCGCCAGCAGCCAGGAGCGGGGGGGCTATGGCTACACCTTC
.	TRBJ2-7	.	TRBV4-2	CASSQDLSRVGSYEQYF	TGTGCCAGCAGCCAAGATCTCTCCAGGGTGGGGTCTTACGAGCAGTACTTC
.	TRBJ2-1	TRBD2	TRBV5-4	CASSNIAGGYNEQFF	TGTGCCAGCAGTAACATAGCGGGGGGGTACAATGAGCAGTTCTTC
.	TRBJ1-3	TRBD1	TRBV29-1	CSALRDSGNTIYF	TGCAGCGCACTCAGGGACAGTGGAAACACCATATATTTT
.	TRBJ2-1	TRBD2	TRBV19	CASSTSGGYEQFF	TGTGCCAGTAGTACTAGCGGGGGTTATGAGCAGTTCTTC
.	TRBJ1-6	.	TRBV21-1	CASRPGTGNHNSPLHF	TGTGCCAGCAGGCCCGGGACAGGGAACCATAATTCACCCCTCCACTTT
once	TRBJ2-2	TRBD2	TRBV3-1/TRBV3-2	CASSQVTSGGAGELFF	TGTGCCAGCAGCCAAGTTACTAGCGGGGGGGCCGGGGAGCTGTTTTTT
once	TRBJ1-2	.	TRBV4-2	CASSQEKGRTKGYTF	TGTGCCAGCAGCCAAGAGAAAGGCAGGACTAAGGGCTACACCTTC
.	TRBJ2-7	TRBD2	TRBV7-9	CASSLGLAGPTYEQYF	TGTGCCAGCAGCTTAGGGCTAGCGGGGCCAACCTACGAGCAGTACTTC
.	TRBJ1-1	TRBD1	TRBV10-2	CASSDMTGVYTEAFF	TGCGCCAGCAGTGACATGACAGGGGTTTACACTGAAGCTTTCTTT
.	TRBJ2-2	.	TRBV24-1	CATSDSRNTGELFF	TGTGCCACCAGTGATTCCAGGAACACCGGGGAGCTGTTTTTT
.	TRBJ2-1	.	TRBV7-7	CASSLVLAMSSYNEQFF	TGTGCCAGCAGCTTAGTTCTAGCGATGAGCTCCTACAATGAGCAGTTCTTC
medium-sized	TRBJ1-6	TRBD1	TRBV4-2	CASSQDEGQGSSPLHF	TGTGCCAGCAGCCAAGATGAGGGACAGGGTTCTTCACCCCTCCACTTT
once	TRBJ2-1	TRBD2	TRBV5-4	CASSHGLAGVNEQFF	TGTGCCAGCAGCCACGGACTAGCGGGAGTTAATGAGCAGTTCTTC